One sample yielded the 21 T cell receptor beta chains listed below, sequenced in a study of Ad26.COV2.S vaccination and SARS-CoV-2 variants. Treatment described: over 15 received Ad26.COV2.S at low or high dose, single or two shots; 5 received placebo; per-sample allocation not given. Sampling occurred on day 63 after the first vaccine or placebo injection. Repertoires were generated with immunoSEQ multiplex PCR, while TCRdb's copy carries only in-frame clones and drops some. The profile shows around 320,000 clones, 70% to 90% of them singletons. This sample comprised peripheral blood, obtained in a trial of Ad26.COV2.S vaccine versus placebo. These TCRs come from a person between 18 and 65 years old who received the Ad26.COV2.S COVID-19 vaccine or a placebo.

The gene calls are TRBV6-5 and TRBJ2-7; D is possibly TRBD1 (5 bases). V lost 5 bases and J lost 4, with 18 bases in between. Germline V lookup: CDR1 MNHEY, CDR2 SVGAGI. The CDR3 covers 15 residues. In DNA, the CDR3 is TGTGCCAGCAGTCTATCGAGCAGGGCCGGATACGAGCAGTACTTC. Amino acids: CASSLSSRAGYEQYF.

V is TRBV7-9 and J is TRBJ1-1; a possible D gene is TRBD1 (6 bases). There are 13 residues in the CDR3. The ends were cut back, 4 bases at V and 8 bases at J, with 14 bases in the middle. The germline gives CDR1 SEHNR, CDR2 FQNEAQ (reference sequence). CDR3 DNA sequence: TGTGCCAGCAGCTCAGCAGGGGTATTGGAAGCTTTCTTT. This sequence encodes CASSSAGVLEAFF. Using reference TRBV7-9 and TRBJ1-1 for the parts outside the CDR3, the full variable domain is DTGVSQNPRHKITKRGQNVTFRCDPISEHNRLYWYRQTLGQGPEFLTYFQNEAQLEKSRLLSDRFSAERPKGSFSTLEIQRTEQGDSAMYLCASSSAGVLEAFFGQGTRLTVV.

The chain joins TRBV6-5 to TRBJ1-6; D possibly corresponds to TRBD1 (5 bases). CDR1 and CDR2 from the germline V gene are MNHEY and SVGAGI. The length of the CDR3 is 13 residues. Trimming left V 6 bases short and J 11 bases short, with 14 bases between. DNA for the CDR3: TGTGCCAGCAGCATAGGACAAGCTACACCCCTCCACTTT. This gives the protein CASSIGQATPLHF.

This chain links TRBV28 with TRBJ2-5; 7 bases agree with TRBD2. The CDR3 totals 13 residues. Germline-derived CDR1 and CDR2 are MDHEN and SYDVKM. CDR3 in amino acids: CVISRGSKETQYF. For the CDR3, the DNA is TGTGTAATATCGCGGGGGAGTAAAGAGACCCAGTACTTC.

The V gene is TRBV11-2, the J gene TRBJ1-3; no clear D. Trimming pared 5 bases from V and 0 bases from J, leaving 5 bases between. This CDR3 has 13 amino acids. Germline V CDR1 and CDR2: SGHAT, FQNNGV. The DNA for the CDR3 is TGTGCCAGCAGCCAAAACTCTGGAAACACCATATATTTT. Translated, it gives CASSQNSGNTIYF.

The chain recombines TRBV18 with TRBJ2-6; 7 nucleotides line up with TRBD1. The length of the CDR3 is 15 residues. The germline V gene encodes CDR1 KGHSH and CDR2 LQKENI. V lost 4 bases and J lost 2; bases outside the gene matches: 2. The CDR3 region has the DNA TGTGCCAGCTCACGTGACAGGGCTGGGGCCAACGTCCTGACTTTC. Amino acids: CASSRDRAGANVLTF.

The rearrangement uses TRBV5-1 and TRBJ2-3; 7 bases align to TRBD1. The V gene's germline CDR1 is SGHRS and CDR2 YFSETQ. Trimming took 0 bases from V and 2 from J; bases not matched to a gene: 3. CDR3 length: 15 amino acids. CDR3 in DNA: TGCGCCAGCAGCTTGGGGGACAGAATCACAGATACGCAGTATTTT. Encoded protein: CASSLGDRITDTQYF. Full variable domain (remainder filled in from reference TRBV5-1 and TRBJ2-3): KAGVTQTPRYLIKTRGQQVTLSCSPISGHRSVSWYQQTPGQGLQFLFEYFSETQRNKGNFPGRFSGRQFSNSRSEMNVSTLELGDSALYLCASSLGDRITDTQYFGPGTRLTVL.

The chain employs TRBV11-2 and TRBJ1-4, with 7 bases identical to TRBD1. Trimming at V came to 5 bases and at J to 4 bases, leaving 7 bases not matched to a gene. The CDR3 contains 15 residues. Germline values: CDR1 SGHAT, CDR2 FQNNGV. This CDR3 reads CASSKGGQLNEKLFF. CDR3 sequence (DNA): TGTGCCAGCAGCAAAGGGGGACAGCTTAATGAAAAACTGTTTTTT.

The chain joins TRBV7-3 to TRBJ2-1; a weak D match, TRBD2 (6 bases). CDR3 length equals 14 residues. V was shortened by 2 bases and J by 7 bases, with 12 bases between the two germline ends. The germline CDR1 and CDR2 sequences are SGHTA and FQGTGA. CDR3 amino acids: CASSLFAGRNEQFF. The CDR3 bases are TGTGCCAGCAGCTTATTCGCGGGGAGAAATGAGCAGTTCTTC.

The genes are TRBV7-9 and TRBJ1-2; unclear D gene. The V gene lost 5 bases and the J gene lost 1 base, with 14 bases spanning the gap. Germline CDR1 and CDR2: SEHNR and FQNEAQ (reference sequence). The CDR3 is 15 amino acids. CDR3 coding DNA: TGTGCCAGCAGCCTGGTGGGCGGATTTAACTATGGCTACACCTTC. Residues: CASSLVGGFNYGYTF.

The genes are TRBV12-2 and TRBJ1-1; no DNA check was done on the table's D call, TRBD1. TRBV12-2 is annotated as a pseudogene. The CDR3 contains 15 residues. The CDR3 coding sequence is TGTGCAAGTCGCTTATCAGGGGGCGCGGACACTGAAGCTTTCTTT. Its protein product is CASRLSGGADTEAFF.

This chain joins TRBV5-1 and TRBJ2-3, with 11 bases lining up with TRBD2. V lost 1 base, J lost 5 bases, and 9 bases stayed unmatched. CDR1 and CDR2 (germline): SGHRS, YFSETQ. CDR3 length: 17 amino acids. CDR3 sequence: CASSLFGLAGGQDTQYF. As DNA, the CDR3 is TGCGCCAGCAGCTTGTTCGGTCTAGCGGGGGGTCAAGATACGCAGTATTTT.

The chain couples TRBV5-1 to TRBJ2-2, with D perhaps matching TRBD1 (7 bases). Trimming took 5 bases from V and 0 from J, leaving 17 bases between them. Germline V gene lookup returns CDR1 SGHRS and CDR2 YFSETQ. The CDR3 runs 17 residues. As DNA, the CDR3 is TGCGCCAGCAGGGGGGGAACGACAGGGCCGAACACCGGGGAGCTGTTTTTT. Its translation: CASRGGTTGPNTGELFF.

This chain uses TRBV5-5 with TRBJ2-3; D unclear. V gave up 0 bases and J gave up 2 bases, with 7 bases separating them. Germline V gene data show CDR1 as SGHKS and CDR2 as YYEKEE (reference sequence). The CDR3 covers 14 residues. The CDR3 protein is CASSLGSPTDTQYF. The CDR3 coding sequence is TGTGCCAGCAGCTTGGGTAGCCCCACAGATACGCAGTATTTT.

This chain uses TRBV7-9 with TRBJ2-7; tentatively, D is TRBD1 (6 bases). The CDR3 is 12 residues long. V was shortened by 5 bases and J by 2 bases, with 7 bases between the two germline ends. Germline V gene lookup returns CDR1 SEHNR and CDR2 FQNEAQ (reference sequence). The CDR3 nucleotides read TGTGCCAGCAGCGCAGGGGCCTACGAGCAGTACTTC. Its translation: CASSAGAYEQYF.

The chain is built from TRBV5-4 and TRBJ2-7, with 9 bases that match TRBD1. The length of the CDR3 is 17 residues. The germline gives CDR1 SGHNT, CDR2 YYREEE (reference sequence). Germline trimming cut 4 bases from V and 5 bases from J; bases unmatched to any gene: 16. CDR3 coding DNA: TGTGCCAGCAGCCCTTCCGGGACAGGGAACGTCGTCCACGAGCAGTACTTC. This gives the protein CASSPSGTGNVVHEQYF.

The chain is built from TRBV5-1 and TRBJ1-4; D gene ambiguous. The CDR3 length is 12 residues. V was shortened by 5 bases and J by 5 bases, with 7 bases between the two germline ends. Germline CDR1 is SGHRS and CDR2 is YFSETQ. CDR3 DNA sequence: TGCGCCAGCAGGTATGAGAATGAAAAACTGTTTTTT. This sequence encodes CASRYENEKLFF.

This chain connects TRBV11-3 to TRBJ2-1, with D perhaps TRBD1 (6 bases). V lost 6 bases and J 2 bases, leaving 8 bases between the germline ends. Germline CDR1 SGHNT, CDR2 YENEEA. This CDR3 has 13 residues. The CDR3 spells CASRSGAYNEQFF. The CDR3 DNA reads as TGTGCCAGCAGGTCAGGGGCCTACAATGAGCAGTTCTTC. Together with reference TRBV11-3 and TRBJ2-1, the CDR3 gives the full variable domain: EAGVVQSPRYKIIEKKQPVAFWCNPISGHNTLYWYLQNLGQGPELLIRYENEEAVDDSQLPKDRFSAERLKGVDSTLKIQPAELGDSAVYLCASRSGAYNEQFFGPGTRLTVL.

About this clone itself: Other DNA sequences of this sample code for an identical CDR3. This chain connects TRBV28 to TRBJ1-1; TRBD1 matches at 7 bases. Losses at the gene ends were 6 bases for V and 2 bases for J; bases not matched to a gene: 3. Looked up from germline, CDR1 is MDHEN and CDR2 is SYDVKM. The CDR3 spans 13 residues. The CDR3 DNA reads as TGTGCCAGCAGCCCAGGGGGAAACACTGAAGCTTTCTTT. Translating gives CASSPGGNTEAFF.

The CDR3 DNA sequence: TGCGCCAGCAGCCAAGATTTCGGGAGTAGGGGCGCCGGGGAGCTGTTTTTT. Residues: CASSQDFGSRGAGELFF. The rearrangement links TRBV4-1 to TRBJ2-2, with D possibly TRBD2 on 6 matching bases. The CDR3 loop spans 17 amino acids. Trimming left V 0 bases short and J 6 bases short, with 17 bases between. The germline V gene encodes CDR1 MGHRA and CDR2 YSYEKL.

The sample holds one count of this clone. The chain combines TRBV28 with TRBJ1-1; D unclear. V lost 0 bases to trimming and J lost 2 bases, with 7 bases between them. The length of the CDR3 is 14 residues. CDR1 MDHEN and CDR2 SYDVKM come from the germline V gene. The DNA of the CDR3 is TGTGCCAGCAGTTTATGGGGGTTTAACACTGAAGCTTTCTTT. This sequence encodes CASSLWGFNTEAFF.